This T cell receptor beta chain was captured in a study of T cells after yellow fever vaccination. Germline V gives CDR1 SEHNR, CDR2 FQNEAQ (reference sequence). This CDR3 is 15 amino acids long. Trimming took off 5 bases at V and 6 bases at J, with 19 bases between the two ends. TCRdb re-derived calls from the 5' RACE reads in MiXCR, one entry per CDR3 protein. The sample contains about 400,000 distinct CDR3 sequences, roughly 6.1% of which appear only once. Sequenced material: PBMCs, taken 5 days after the yellow fever booster vaccination. The TCR was taken from a man in his thirties or forties who received the YFV17D yellow fever vaccine. This rearrangement joins TRBV7-9 to TRBJ1-2; D might be TRBD1 (6 bases). DNA of the CDR3: TGTGCCAGCAGCGTCATGGGCGGAACAGGGAATGGCTACACCTTC. Encoded protein: CASSVMGGTGNGYTF.